Listed here is a single T cell receptor (beta chain). The source of the sample is a study of cytomegalovirus exposure and HLA in healthy donors. The PCR employed 60 Vbeta primers together with 13 Jbeta primers. The method was immunoSEQ multiplex PCR; TCRdb's version includes in-frame clones alone and lacks a portion of them. The sample holds around 92,000 clones, about four fifths seen once. Material: PBMCs. This TCR was recovered from a woman aged 70-85 years in good health and CMV-seropositive.

DNA for the CDR3: TGTGCCAGCAGCTCACCGGGGTGGTACGAGCAGTACTTC. This encodes CASSSPGWYEQYF. The chain has TRBV7-8 and TRBJ2-7, with a possible D match to TRBD2 (5 bases). Germline CDR1 and CDR2: SGHVS and FQNEAQ. V was clipped by 4 bases and J by 4 bases, with 11 bases between them. The CDR3 is made up of 13 amino acids.